These T cell receptor beta chains were read from a single sample in a study of blood T cell repertoires in COVID-19. The method was immunoSEQ multiplex PCR; TCRdb's version includes in-frame clones alone and lacks a portion of them. The sample contains approximately 58,000 clones, 80% to 95% of which appear only once. Sequencing used peripheral blood. The source of these receptors is a woman older than 75 with active COVID-19. CDR3s include the opening cysteine and the closing phenylalanine or tryptophan. Fields, in order: J gene, D gene, V gene, clone size, CDR3 DNA, CDR3 protein. A D gene is named only where the DNA matches it firmly. Not every row has a clone size; where given, it reads once, few, many or a size class.

>TRBJ1-5|NA|TRBV25-1|once
TGTGCCAGCAGTGAGGCAGGGGTCGGTAGCAATCAGCCCCAGCATTTT
CASSEAGVGSNQPQHF
>TRBJ1-2|NA|TRBV6-1|NA
TGTGCCAGCAGTGAAGAAGGGGCAATTGATGGCTACACCTTC
CASSEEGAIDGYTF
>TRBJ2-3|NA|TRBV5-4|NA
TGTGCCAGCAGCTTAGAACCCGGAGGGGATACGCAGTATTTT
CASSLEPGGDTQYF
>TRBJ2-7|TRBD2|TRBV7-2|NA
TGTGCCAGCAGCTTAGTCGTTCTAGCGGGGGAGTACGAGCAGTACTTC
CASSLVVLAGEYEQYF
>TRBJ2-1|NA|TRBV19|NA
TGTGCCAGTAGTCCAGGGGATGAGCAGTTCTTC
CASSPGDEQFF
>TRBJ2-2|NA|TRBV5-1|few
TGCGCCAGCACCTCGTTGAGTGACACCGGGGAGCTGTTTTTT
CASTSLSDTGELFF
>TRBJ1-4|TRBD1|TRBV28|NA
TGTGCCAGCAGTCCGGCAGCAGGGGGCATGTGGAAACTGTTTTTT
CASSPAAGGMWKLFF
>TRBJ2-2|NA|TRBV11-2|NA
TGTGCCAGCAGCTTAGTTTACCCGACAGCCTCGAACACCGGGGAGCTGTTTTTT
CASSLVYPTASNTGELFF
>TRBJ1-5|NA|TRBV28|NA
TGTGCCAGCAGTCCCCGGGACACCCCCAATCAGCCCCAGCATTTT
CASSPRDTPNQPQHF
>TRBJ2-4|NA|TRBV15|NA
TGTGCCACCAGCAGATTTCAAGGGGTAGCCAAAAACATTCAGTACTTC
CATSRFQGVAKNIQYF
>TRBJ2-1|TRBD2|TRBV19|NA
TGTGCCAGTAGTCCGGGACTAGCGGGAGATTACAATGAGCAGTTCTTC
CASSPGLAGDYNEQFF
>TRBJ2-7|TRBD1|TRBV6-2/TRBV6-3|NA
TGTGCCAGCACTTACTCGCCGGGACAGGGTTACGAGCAGTACTTC
CASTYSPGQGYEQYF
>TRBJ1-6|TRBD1|TRBV18|NA
TGTGCCAGCTCACCCGGGGACAGGGAAAATTCACCCCTCCACTTT
CASSPGDRENSPLHF
>TRBJ2-7|NA|TRBV10-3|NA
TGTGCCATCAGTTCGGACAGCTCCTACGAGCAGTACTTC
CAISSDSSYEQYF
>TRBJ2-7|TRBD2|TRBV2|NA
TGTGCCAGCAGGAATGGACTAGCGGGAGCCTACGAGCAGTACTTC
CASRNGLAGAYEQYF
>TRBJ2-1|NA|TRBV25-1|few
TGTGCCAGCAGCACTGACAGGACCAATGAGCAGTTCTTC
CASSTDRTNEQFF
>TRBJ2-3|NA|TRBV6-2/TRBV6-3|NA
TGTGCCAGCAGCCGGGACACCGGCACAGATACGCAGTATTTT
CASSRDTGTDTQYF
>TRBJ1-4|NA|TRBV19|NA
TGTGCCAGTAGTAGGGCAGGCGGGATTCGAAATGAAAAACTGTTTTTT
CASSRAGGIRNEKLFF
>TRBJ1-2|TRBD1|TRBV3-1/TRBV3-2|NA
TGTGCCAGCAGCCAAGCCGGGACTGGACAGGGTGAGGGCTACACCTTC
CASSQAGTGQGEGYTF
>TRBJ2-6|TRBD1|TRBV3-1/TRBV3-2|NA
TGTGCCAGCAGCCCGACAGGGGGGGATCCTGGGGCCAACGTCCTGACTTTC
CASSPTGGDPGANVLTF
>TRBJ2-1|NA|TRBV7-2|NA
TGTGCCAGCAGCTTAGCGGGAGGCCGGTTTAATGAGCAGTTCTTC
CASSLAGGRFNEQFF
>TRBJ2-2|TRBD2|TRBV19|NA
TGTGCCAGTAGTCAGCTAGCGGGAGGGGGGGAGCTGTTTTTT
CASSQLAGGGELFF
>TRBJ1-1|NA|TRBV21-1|NA
TGTGCCAGCAGCAAAGTTGGACGACAGGTCAACACTGAAGCTTTCTTT
CASSKVGRQVNTEAFF
>TRBJ2-4|NA|TRBV29-1|NA
TGCAGCGTTTTCCTTGCTTCATCGAGGGTGGACATTCAGTACTTC
CSVFLASSRVDIQYF
>TRBJ1-5|NA|TRBV7-9|NA
TGTGCCAGCAGCTTAGTTTGGGCCAGACCGAGCAATCAGCCCCAGCATTTT
CASSLVWARPSNQPQHF
>TRBJ2-3|TRBD2|TRBV7-9|NA
TGTGCCAGCAGCTTAGGTCTAGCGGGGGGAACAGATACGCAGTATTTT
CASSLGLAGGTDTQYF
>TRBJ2-2|TRBD2|TRBV11-2|NA
TGTGCCAGCAGCCCTTGGTTTGGCGCAAGCGGGAGCAACACCGGGGAGCTGTTTTTT
CASSPWFGASGSNTGELFF